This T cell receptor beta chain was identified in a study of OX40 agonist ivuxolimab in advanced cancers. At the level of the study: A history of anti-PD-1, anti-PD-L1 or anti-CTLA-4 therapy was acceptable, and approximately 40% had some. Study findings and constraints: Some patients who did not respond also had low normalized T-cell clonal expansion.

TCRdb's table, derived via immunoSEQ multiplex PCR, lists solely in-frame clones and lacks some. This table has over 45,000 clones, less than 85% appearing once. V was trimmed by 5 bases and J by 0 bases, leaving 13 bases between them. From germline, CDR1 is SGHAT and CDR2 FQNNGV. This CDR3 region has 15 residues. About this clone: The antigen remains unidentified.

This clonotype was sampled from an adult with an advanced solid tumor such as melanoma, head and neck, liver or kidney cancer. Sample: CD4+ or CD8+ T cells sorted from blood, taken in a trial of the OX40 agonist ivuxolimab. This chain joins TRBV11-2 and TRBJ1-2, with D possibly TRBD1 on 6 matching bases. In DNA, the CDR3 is TGTGCCAGCAGCCCGACGGACAGTACTAACTATGGCTACACCTTC. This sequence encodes CASSPTDSTNYGYTF.